The 3 T cell receptor beta chains below all came from one sample that was sequenced in a study of blood T cell repertoires in COVID-19. Clones were read by immunoSEQ multiplex PCR, and TCRdb kept only the in-frame ones, dropping some. The data contain 100,000 to 120,000 clones, roughly four fifths of them seen just once; the ten biggest clones take up approximately 4.1%. Sequencing input: peripheral blood. The receptor set was obtained from an older woman with acute or convalescent COVID-19.

The chain is built from TRBV29-1 and TRBJ2-7, with 9 bases identical to TRBD1. CDR1 and CDR2 from the germline V gene are SQVTM and ANQGSEA. V shed 7 bases, J shed 4 bases, and the junction held 5 bases outside the gene matches. The CDR3 is 12 residues long. The CDR3 loop is CSATGGWYEQYF. The CDR3 region has the DNA TGCAGCGCGACAGGGGGATGGTACGAGCAGTACTTC.

This sequence joins TRBV9 and TRBJ2-1; 10 bases fit TRBD2. The ends lost 0 bases at V and 5 bases at J; junction bases unmatched: 5. Germline V CDR1 and CDR2: SGDLS, YYNGEE. The CDR3 totals 16 residues. The CDR3 nucleotides read TGTGCCAGCAGCGTAGATGGGCTAGCGGGAGACAATGAGCAGTTCTTC. This gives the protein CASSVDGLAGDNEQFF. The full variable domain, in which reference TRBV9 and TRBJ2-1 provide the parts outside the CDR3, is DSGVTQTPKHLITATGQRVTLRCSPRSGDLSVYWYQQSLDQGLQFLIQYYNGEERAKGNILERFSAQQFPDLHSELNLSSLELGDSALYFCASSVDGLAGDNEQFFGPGTRLTVL.

V is TRBV28 and J is TRBJ2-7; possibly TRBD2 for D (7 bases). The CDR3 is 14 amino acids. Between the trimmed V and J ends, which lost 10 bases and 6 bases, there was a span of 22 bases. Germline V lookup: CDR1 MDHEN, CDR2 SYDVKM. CDR3 region: CATHPTGRVGEQYV. The DNA for the CDR3 is TGTGCCACCCACCCCACAGGGAGGGTCGGCGAGCAGTACGTC.